The clone carrying this TCR beta chain showed up just a few times. One end of the junction fails to match germline, which may point to a read error. This sample was taken from a study of blood T cell repertoires in COVID-19. The table came from immunoSEQ multiplex PCR; TCRdb's copy has only in-frame clones and leaves some out. The sample lists roughly 180,000 clones; roughly four fifths were seen once. This CDR3 spans 13 amino acids. Germline V CDR1 and CDR2: SGHAT, FQNNGV. The sequence was obtained from a woman between 40 and 55 years old with COVID-19, enrolled during active disease. Input material: peripheral blood. The rearrangement joins TRBV11-2 to TRBJ1-2; 10 nucleotides agree with TRBD1. The CDR3 DNA reads TGTGCCAGCAGCGTAGACAGGGGGCGGGGCTACACCTTC. Amino acids: CASSVDRGRGYTF.